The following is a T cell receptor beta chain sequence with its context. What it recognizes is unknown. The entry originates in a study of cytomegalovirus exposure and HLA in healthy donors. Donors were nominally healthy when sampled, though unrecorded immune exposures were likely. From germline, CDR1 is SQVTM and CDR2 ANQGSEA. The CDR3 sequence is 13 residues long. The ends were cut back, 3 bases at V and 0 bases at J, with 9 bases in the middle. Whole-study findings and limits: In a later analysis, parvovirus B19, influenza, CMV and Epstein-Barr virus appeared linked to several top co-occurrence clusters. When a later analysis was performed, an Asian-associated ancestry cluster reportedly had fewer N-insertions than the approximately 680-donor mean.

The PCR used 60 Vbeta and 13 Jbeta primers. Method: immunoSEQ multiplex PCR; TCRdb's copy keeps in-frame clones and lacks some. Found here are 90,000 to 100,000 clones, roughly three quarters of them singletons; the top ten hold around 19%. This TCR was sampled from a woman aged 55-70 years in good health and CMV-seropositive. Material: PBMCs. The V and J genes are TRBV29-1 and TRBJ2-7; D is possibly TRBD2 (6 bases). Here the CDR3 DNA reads TGCAGCGTTGATAGACTAGACTCCTACGAGCAGTACTTC. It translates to CSVDRLDSYEQYF.